This T cell receptor beta chain emerged from a study of blood T cell repertoires in COVID-19. Overall study: Donors in the United States, Italy and Spain gave samples during acute or convalescent COVID-19.

After removal of 5 bases from V and 0 bases from J, the junction contained 3 bases not matched to a gene. This CDR3 contains 14 residues. CDR1 and CDR2 from the germline V gene are KGHSH and LQKENI. It was during active infection that Seattle patients were enrolled and then longitudinally followed. Authors' analysis steps: From reference gene primer amplification, estimates of nucleated cell counts were derived. Clones were sequenced by immunoSEQ multiplex PCR, and TCRdb holds only the in-frame ones, with some missing. V, J and clone size are taken as reported in that table, and D and trimming were inferred from the DNA itself. The sample contains about 16,000 clones, about 88% of which appear only once.

The chain uses TRBV18 and TRBJ2-7; TRBD1 matches 8 bases. Sequenced: peripheral blood. This receptor was obtained from a woman over 75 with COVID-19, enrolled during active disease. Here the CDR3 DNA reads TGTGCCAGCTCAGCGACAGGGGTCTCCTACGAGCAGTACTTC. Translating it yields CASSATGVSYEQYF.